This T cell receptor beta chain was found in a study of early T cells in non-severe SARS-CoV-2 infection. Turning to the study itself: Sequencing of bulk RNA from unsorted whole blood was done, without chain pairing. Study conclusions and caveats: A preference for anti-spike CD8 responses marked VDJdb matching, which missed private and CD4 specificities.

V lost 5 bases and J 2 bases, leaving 9 bases between the germline ends. The CDR3 has 13 residues. Individual cDNA molecules received unique molecular identifiers during library preparation. Each CDR3 protein gets one entry after TCRdb re-called the 5' RACE reads with MiXCR. The table includes approximately 97,000 distinct CDR3 sequences, approximately 11% detected once. This clonotype was counted many times. Its target is unknown. This TCR was sampled from an adult who was a healthcare worker with PCR-confirmed SARS-CoV-2 infection or an uninfected control (not recorded which). The specimen comprised whole blood, sampled at baseline. This chain uses TRBV12-3 or TRBV12-4 with TRBJ1-1; tentatively, D is TRBD1 (6 bases). The CDR3 region has the DNA TGTGCCAGCAGTCGGACAGAAAACACTGAAGCTTTCTTT. This sequence encodes CASSRTENTEAFF.